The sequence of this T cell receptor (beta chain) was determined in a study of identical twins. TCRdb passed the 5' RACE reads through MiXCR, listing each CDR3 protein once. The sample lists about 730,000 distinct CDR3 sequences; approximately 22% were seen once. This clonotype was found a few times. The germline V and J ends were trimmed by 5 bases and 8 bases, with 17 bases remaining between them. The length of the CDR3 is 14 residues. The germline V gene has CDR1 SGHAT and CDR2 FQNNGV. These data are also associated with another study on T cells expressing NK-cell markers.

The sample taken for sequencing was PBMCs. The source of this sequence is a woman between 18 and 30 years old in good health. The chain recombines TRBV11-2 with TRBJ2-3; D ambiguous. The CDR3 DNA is TGTGCCAGCAGCGCCCCCCCCCCGTTGGTTACGCAGTATTTT. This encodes CASSAPPPLVTQYF.